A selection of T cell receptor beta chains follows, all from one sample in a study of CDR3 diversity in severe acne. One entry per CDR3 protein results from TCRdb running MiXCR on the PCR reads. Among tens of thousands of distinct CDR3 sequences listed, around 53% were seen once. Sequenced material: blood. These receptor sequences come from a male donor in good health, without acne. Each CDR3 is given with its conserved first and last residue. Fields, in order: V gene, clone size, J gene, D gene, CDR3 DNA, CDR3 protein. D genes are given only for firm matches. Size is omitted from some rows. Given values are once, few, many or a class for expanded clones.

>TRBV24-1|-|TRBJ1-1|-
TGTGCCACCGAAGCCGAGACGCCGAACACTGGAGCTTTCTTT
CATEAETPNTGAFF
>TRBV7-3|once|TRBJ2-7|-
TGTGCCAGCAGCCGCCCTCGACGGGCTCGATCCTACGAGCAGTACTTC
CASSRPRRARSYEQYF
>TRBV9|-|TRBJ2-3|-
TGTGCCAGCAGCGTGAGTAGCACCACAGATACGCAGTATTTT
CASSVSSTTDTQYF
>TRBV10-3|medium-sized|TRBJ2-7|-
TGTGCCATCAGAACAGGGATTGAAGCCTACGAGCAGTACTTC
CAIRTGIEAYEQYF
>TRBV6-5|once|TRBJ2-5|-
TGTGCCAGCTCGAAGCGACGAGAGACCCAGTACTTC
CASSKRRETQYF
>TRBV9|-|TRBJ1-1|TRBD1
TGTGCCAGCAGCGCCGGACAGGACACTGAAGCTTTCTTT
CASSAGQDTEAFF
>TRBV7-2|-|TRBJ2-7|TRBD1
TGTGCCAGCAGTGTATTAGGGGGCGCGATTGTCTACGAGCAGTACTTC
CASSVLGGAIVYEQYF
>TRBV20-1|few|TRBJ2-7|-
TGCAGTGCTAGGGGGGCGCCAAACTACGAGCAGTACTTC
CSARGAPNYEQYF
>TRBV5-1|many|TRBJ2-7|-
TGCGCCAGCAGCTCTGGATTGGGCTACGAGCAGTACTTC
CASSSGLGYEQYF
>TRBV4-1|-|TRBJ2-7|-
TGCGCCAGCGGCCCCGCCGTGGGGTACGAGCAGTACTTC
CASGPAVGYEQYF
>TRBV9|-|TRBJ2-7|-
TGTGCCAGCAGCCCCTCGTTCGGGTCCTACGAGCAGTACTTC
CASSPSFGSYEQYF
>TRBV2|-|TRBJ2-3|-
TGTGCCAGCAGTGAGTTGGCAGATACGCAGTATTTT
CASSELADTQYF
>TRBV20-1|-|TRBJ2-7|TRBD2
TGCAGTGCTAAAATACTAGCGCTCAGCTCCCACGGGCAGTACTTC
CSAKILALSSHGQYF
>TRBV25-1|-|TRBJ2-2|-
TGTGCCAGCAGTTTAAAAGTTGGGGAGCTGTTTTTT
CASSLKVGELFF
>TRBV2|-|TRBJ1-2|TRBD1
TGTGCCAGCAGGACGGACAGGCCCCGCTACACCTTC
CASRTDRPRYTF
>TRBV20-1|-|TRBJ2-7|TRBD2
TGCAGTGCGCGACCGGGAGGCTACGAGCAGTACTTC
CSARPGGYEQYF
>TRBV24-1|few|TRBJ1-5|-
TGTGCCACCAGCGCGGGTGGGAGCAATCAGCCCCAGCATTTT
CATSAGGSNQPQHF
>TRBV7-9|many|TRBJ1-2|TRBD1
TGTGCCAGCAGCTCCCAGGGACAGATGGGCTACACCTTC
CASSSQGQMGYTF
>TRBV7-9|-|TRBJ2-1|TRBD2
TGTGCCAGCAGTTCGACTAGCGGGAGTAGCAATGAGCAGTTCTTC
CASSSTSGSSNEQFF
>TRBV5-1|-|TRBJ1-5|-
TGCGCCAGCAGCGAACCGACAGGACATAGCAATCAGCCCCAGCATTTT
CASSEPTGHSNQPQHF
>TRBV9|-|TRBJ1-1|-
TGTGCCAGCAGCTTAGGGGTGGCGACTGAAGCTTTCTTT
CASSLGVATEAFF
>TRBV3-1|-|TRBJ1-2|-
TGTGCCAGCAGCCAAGATAAGGGGGTCAGAATGATCTATGGCTACACCTTC
CASSQDKGVRMIYGYTF
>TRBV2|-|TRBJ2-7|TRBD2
TGTGCCAGCAGGTCCTGGCTAGCGGGGGTCTACGAGCAGTACTTC
CASRSWLAGVYEQYF
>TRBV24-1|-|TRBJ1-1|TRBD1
TGTGCCACCAGTGATTCGACAAAAACAGGGGGAGGGTTAGCTTTCTTT
CATSDSTKTGGGLAFF
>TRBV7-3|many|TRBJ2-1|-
TGTGCCAGCAGCTTGGAGCCGGACAATGAGCAGTTCTTC
CASSLEPDNEQFF
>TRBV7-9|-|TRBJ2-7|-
TGTGCCAGCAGCACAGGCAGGTACTCCTACGAGCAGTACTTC
CASSTGRYSYEQYF
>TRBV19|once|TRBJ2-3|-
TGTGCCAGTAGTATGTTGGACGGTATGAGCACAGACACGCAGTATTTT
CASSMLDGMSTDTQYF
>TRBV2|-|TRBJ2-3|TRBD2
TGTGCCAGCAGTGTACTAGCGGGAGCGGGAGCAGATACGCAGTATTTT
CASSVLAGAGADTQYF
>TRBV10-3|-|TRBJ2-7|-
TGTGCCATCAGTGAGTCGACTAGGTCCTACGAGCAGTACTTC
CAISESTRSYEQYF
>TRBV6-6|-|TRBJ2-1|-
TGTGCCAGCGAGGGGGTCAATGAGCAGTTCTTC
CASEGVNEQFF
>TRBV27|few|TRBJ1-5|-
TGTGCCAGCAGTCGAAGACCTTTTCAAGAGACCCAGCATTTT
CASSRRPFQETQHF
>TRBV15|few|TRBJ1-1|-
TGTGCCACCAGCAGATACAGGGAGACTGAAGCTTTCTTT
CATSRYRETEAFF
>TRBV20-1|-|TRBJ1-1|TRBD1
TGCAGTGCTAGGTCCCCAGGGGGGCGGGGAGCTTTCTTT
CSARSPGGRGAFF
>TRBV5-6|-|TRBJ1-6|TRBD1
TGTGCCAGCAGCTTTGGGGACAGGGGACAGAATAATTCACCCCTCCACTTT
CASSFGDRGQNNSPLHF
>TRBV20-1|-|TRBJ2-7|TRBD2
TGCAGTGCTAGAGGGAGGGGACTAGCGGGAGGGCACGAGCAGTACTTC
CSARGRGLAGGHEQYF
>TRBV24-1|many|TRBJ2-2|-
TGTGCCACCTCCCAGGGGAGATACACCGGGGAGCTGTTTTTT
CATSQGRYTGELFF
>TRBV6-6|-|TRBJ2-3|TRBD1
TGTGCCAGCAGTCAGACACAGACAGGGGGAGTCTACAATGAGCAGTATTTT
CASSQTQTGGVYNEQYF
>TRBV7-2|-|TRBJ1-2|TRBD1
TGTGCCAGCAGCTCCCCGGACAGGATGCACTATGGCTACACCTTC
CASSSPDRMHYGYTF
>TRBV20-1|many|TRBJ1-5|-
TGCAGTGCTAGAGATAGTTCGCGAGTCAATCAGCCCCAGCATTTT
CSARDSSRVNQPQHF
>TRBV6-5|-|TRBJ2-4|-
TGTGCCAGCAGTAACCGGGATGGAAACACTCAGTACTTC
CASSNRDGNTQYF